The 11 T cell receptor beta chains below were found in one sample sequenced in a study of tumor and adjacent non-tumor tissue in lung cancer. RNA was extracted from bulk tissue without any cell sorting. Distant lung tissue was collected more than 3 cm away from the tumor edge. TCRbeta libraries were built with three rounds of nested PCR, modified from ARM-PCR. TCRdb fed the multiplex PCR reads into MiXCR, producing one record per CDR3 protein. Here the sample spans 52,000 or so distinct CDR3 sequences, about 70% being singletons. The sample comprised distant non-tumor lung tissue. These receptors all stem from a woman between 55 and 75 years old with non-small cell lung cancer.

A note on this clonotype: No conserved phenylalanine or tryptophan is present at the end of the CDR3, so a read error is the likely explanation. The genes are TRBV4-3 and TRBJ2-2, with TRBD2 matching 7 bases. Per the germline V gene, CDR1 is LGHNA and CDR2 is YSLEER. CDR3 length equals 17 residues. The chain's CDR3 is CTSSPSSSGANTGELFL. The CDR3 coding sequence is TGCACCAGCAGCCCCTCTTCAAGCGGGGCGAACACCGGGGAGCTGTTTCTT.

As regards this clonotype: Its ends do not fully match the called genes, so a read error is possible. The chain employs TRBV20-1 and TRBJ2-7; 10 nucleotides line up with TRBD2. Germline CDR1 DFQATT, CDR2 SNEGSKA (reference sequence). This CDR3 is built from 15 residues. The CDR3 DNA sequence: TGCAATGCTAGCTCAAGCGGGAGGGCCTCCTACGAGCAGTACTTC. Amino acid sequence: CNASSSGRASYEQYF.

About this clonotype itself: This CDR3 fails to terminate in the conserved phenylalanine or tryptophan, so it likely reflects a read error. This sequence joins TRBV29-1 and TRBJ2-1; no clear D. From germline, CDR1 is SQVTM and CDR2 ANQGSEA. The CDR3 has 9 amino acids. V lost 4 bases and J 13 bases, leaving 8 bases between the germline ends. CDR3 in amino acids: CSVGNNQFS. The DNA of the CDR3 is TGCAGCGTTGGGAATAATCAGTTCTCC.

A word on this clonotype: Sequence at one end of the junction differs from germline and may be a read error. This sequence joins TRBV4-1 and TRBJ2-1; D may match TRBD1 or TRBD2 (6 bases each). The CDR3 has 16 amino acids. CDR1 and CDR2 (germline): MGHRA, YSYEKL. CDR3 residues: CASSRPASWGANEQCF. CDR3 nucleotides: TGCGCCAGCAGCCGCCCAGCTAGCTGGGGGGCCAATGAGCAGTGCTTC.

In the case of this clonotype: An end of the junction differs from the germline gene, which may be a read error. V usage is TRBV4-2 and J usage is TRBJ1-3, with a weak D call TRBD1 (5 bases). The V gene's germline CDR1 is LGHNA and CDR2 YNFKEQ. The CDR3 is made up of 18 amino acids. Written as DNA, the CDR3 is TGTACCAGCAGCCCCCGACGGGGGGGGGATAGCTCTGGAAACATCATATATTTT. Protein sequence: CTSSPRRGGDSSGNIIYF.

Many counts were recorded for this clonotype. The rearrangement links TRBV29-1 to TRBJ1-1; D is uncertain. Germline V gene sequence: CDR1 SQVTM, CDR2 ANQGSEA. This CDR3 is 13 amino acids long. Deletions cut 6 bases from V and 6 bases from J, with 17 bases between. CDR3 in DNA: TGCAGCGTATTTTCCTTCATTGCGGCTGAAGCTTTCTTT. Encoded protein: CSVFSFIAAEAFF. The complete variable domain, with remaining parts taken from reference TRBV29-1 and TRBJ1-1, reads SAVISQKPSRDICQRGTSLTIQCQVDSQVTMMFWYRQQPGQSLTLIATANQGSEATYESGFVIDKFPISRPNLTFSTLTVSNMSPEDSSIYLCSVFSFIAAEAFFGQGTRLTVV.

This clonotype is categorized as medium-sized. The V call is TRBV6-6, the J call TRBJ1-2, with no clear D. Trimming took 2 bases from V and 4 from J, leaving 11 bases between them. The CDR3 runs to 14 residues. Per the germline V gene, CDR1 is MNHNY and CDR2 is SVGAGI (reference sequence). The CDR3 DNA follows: TGTGCCAGCAGTTACGGAACAAATTCCTATGGCTACACCTTC. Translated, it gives CASSYGTNSYGYTF.

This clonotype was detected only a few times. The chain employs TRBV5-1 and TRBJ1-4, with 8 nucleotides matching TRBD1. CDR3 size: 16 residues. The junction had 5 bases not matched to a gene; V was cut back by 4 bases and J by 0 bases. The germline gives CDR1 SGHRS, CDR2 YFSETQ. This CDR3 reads CASSPTGDPTNEKLFF. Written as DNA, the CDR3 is TGCGCCAGCAGCCCGACAGGGGACCCAACTAATGAAAAACTGTTTTTT.

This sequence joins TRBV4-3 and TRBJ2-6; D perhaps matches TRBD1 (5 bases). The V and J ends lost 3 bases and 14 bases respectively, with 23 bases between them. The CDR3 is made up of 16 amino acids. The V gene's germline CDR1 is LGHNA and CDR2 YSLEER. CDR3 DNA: TGCGCCAGCAGCCATCTACAGGTTGATGGGGCCCACATCCTGACTTTC. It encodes CASSHLQVDGAHILTF.

CDR3 nucleotides: TGCAGCGCCTTTACGCGGGGTACAGATATGCAATATTTT. This encodes CSAFTRGTDMQYF. This sequence joins TRBV29-1 and TRBJ2-3; a possible D gene is TRBD2 (6 bases). V lost 7 bases to trimming and J lost 15 bases, with 26 bases between them. Per germline, CDR1 SQVTM and CDR2 ANQGSEA. The CDR3 sequence is 13 residues long.

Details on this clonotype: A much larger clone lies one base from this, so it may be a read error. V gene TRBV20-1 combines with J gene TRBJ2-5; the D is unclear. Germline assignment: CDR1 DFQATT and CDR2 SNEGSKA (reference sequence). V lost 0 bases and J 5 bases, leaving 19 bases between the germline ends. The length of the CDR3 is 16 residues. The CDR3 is CSARDPQAWGRETQYF. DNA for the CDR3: TGCAGTGCTAGAGATCCCCAGGCGTGGGGAAGGGAGACCCAGTACTTC.